The present TCR beta chain was sequenced within a study of OX40 agonist ivuxolimab in advanced cancers. As for the study in general: Ivuxolimab, an agonistic anti-OX40 (CD134) antibody, was given to patients. Broader study findings: Compared with CD4+, CD8+ T cells on average had more expanded clones. At 0.1 to 3.0 mg/kg and by week 6, CD4+ and CD8+ T cells in the blood had expanded clonally.

Blood specimens came from baseline, cycle 4 day 1, and cycle 7 day 1. As concerns this clone: The antigen is not known.

The protocol was immunoSEQ multiplex PCR, while the TCRdb copy is restricted to in-frame clones and leaves out a portion. The table has around 84,000 clones, about 90% seen once. This sequence originates from an adult with an advanced solid tumor such as melanoma, head and neck, liver or kidney cancer. This specimen was CD4+ or CD8+ T cells sorted from blood, taken in a trial of the OX40 agonist ivuxolimab.

The CDR3: CASSSEGWGNQPQHF. CDR3 DNA sequence: TGTGCCAGCTCATCTGAGGGTTGGGGCAATCAGCCCCAGCATTTT. The gene calls are TRBV18 and TRBJ1-5; no reliable D call. Trimming pared 5 bases from V and 2 bases from J, leaving 13 bases between. Germline V gene lookup returns CDR1 KGHSH and CDR2 LQKENI. The CDR3 is made up of 15 amino acids.